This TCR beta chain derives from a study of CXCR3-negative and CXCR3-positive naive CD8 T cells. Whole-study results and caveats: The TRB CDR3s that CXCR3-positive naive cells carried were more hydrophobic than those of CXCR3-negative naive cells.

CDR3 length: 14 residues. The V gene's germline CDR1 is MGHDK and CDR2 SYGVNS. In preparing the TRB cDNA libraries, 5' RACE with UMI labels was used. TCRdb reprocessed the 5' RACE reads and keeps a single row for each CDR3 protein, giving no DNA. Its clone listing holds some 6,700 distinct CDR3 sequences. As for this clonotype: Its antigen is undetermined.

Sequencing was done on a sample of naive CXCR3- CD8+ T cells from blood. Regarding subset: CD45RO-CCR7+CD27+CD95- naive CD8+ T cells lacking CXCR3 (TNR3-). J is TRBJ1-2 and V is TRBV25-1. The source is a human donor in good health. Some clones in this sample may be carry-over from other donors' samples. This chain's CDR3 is CASSDSGFGYGYTF.